A single sample gave rise to the 9 T cell receptor beta chains below, sequenced in a study of T cell responses to AZD1222 COVID-19 vaccine. Repertoires were generated with immunoSEQ multiplex PCR, while TCRdb's copy carries only in-frame clones and drops some. The sample yields about 150,000 clones, around nine tenths seen once. Source: peripheral blood, taken after recovery from COVID-19. The source of these receptors is an adult who had recovered from COVID-19.

This sequence joins TRBV15 and TRBJ2-2, with 11 bases aligning to TRBD2. The CDR3 sequence is 16 residues long. V lost 5 bases to trimming and J lost 2 bases; unmatched junction nucleotides: 4. Germline V lookup: CDR1 LNHNV, CDR2 YYDKDF (reference sequence). DNA of the CDR3: TGTGCCACCAGCCGACTAGCGGGAACTAACACCGGGGAGCTGTTTTTT. Protein: CATSRLAGTNTGELFF.

The chain has TRBV10-2 and TRBJ2-7; D gene ambiguous. V lost 7 bases and J lost 2, with 15 bases in between. The CDR3 runs to 14 residues. Germline V CDR1 and CDR2: WSHSY, SAAADI. For the CDR3, the DNA is TGCGCCAGCAAGGCCCCCCGGTGGCCCTACGAGCAGTACTTC. Its protein is CASKAPRWPYEQYF.

The chain links TRBV7-2 to TRBJ1-5; TRBD1 matches at 7 bases. This CDR3 comprises 15 residues. Germline V gene data show CDR1 as SGHTA and CDR2 as FQGNSA. After removal of 5 bases from V and 5 bases from J, the junction contained 9 bases not matched to a gene. CDR3 protein: CASSPQTGSYQPQHF. The CDR3 DNA follows: TGTGCCAGCAGCCCCCAGACAGGGAGTTATCAGCCCCAGCATTTT.

The chain joins TRBV10-3 to TRBJ1-2, with D unclear. The germline gives CDR1 ENHRY, CDR2 SYGVKD. The V end lost 10 bases, the J end lost 2 bases, and 20 bases lay between the germline ends. The CDR3 is made up of 15 amino acids. The CDR3 region has the DNA TGTGCCACCGCCGAGGGTCAGCTCGGGAACTATGGCTACACCTTC. Translated, it gives CATAEGQLGNYGYTF.

The V call is TRBV6-4, the J call TRBJ1-3, with a tentative D call TRBD1 (6 bases). Germline V gene data show CDR1 as MRHNA and CDR2 as SNTAGT. CDR3 length: 15 residues. Trimming took 6 bases from V and 5 from J, leaving 17 bases between them. The DNA for the CDR3 is TGTGCCAGCAGCCCCCCAAGGGGGGTAAGAAACACCATATATTTT. Amino acid sequence: CASSPPRGVRNTIYF.

The rearrangement joins TRBV9 to TRBJ1-5; a weak D match, TRBD1 (6 bases). CDR3 length equals 11 residues. Germline V gene lookup returns CDR1 SGDLS and CDR2 YYNGEE. The V gene lost 7 bases and the J gene lost 11 bases, with 13 bases spanning the gap. The CDR3 loop reads CASGGGTAQHF. The CDR3, as DNA: TGTGCCAGCGGAGGGGGTACAGCCCAGCATTTT.

The rearrangement links TRBV3-1 (or the pseudogene TRBV3-2) to TRBJ1-1; D is perhaps TRBD1 (6 bases). The CDR3 consists of 15 residues. Germline assignment: CDR1 LGHDT and CDR2 YNNKEL (reference sequence). Deletions cut 4 bases from V and 1 base from J, with 13 bases between. CDR3 region: CASSPFGGQNTEAFF. CDR3 nucleotide sequence: TGTGCCAGCAGCCCGTTCGGGGGGCAGAACACTGAAGCTTTCTTT.

The V call is TRBV7-9, the J call TRBJ1-3; perhaps TRBD1 as D (6 bases). Germline assignment: CDR1 SEHNR and CDR2 FQNEAQ (reference sequence). V was pared by 3 bases and J by 1 base, with 13 bases between. This CDR3 is 16 amino acids long. The CDR3 sequence is CASSFGGLGSGNTIYF. In DNA, the CDR3 is TGTGCCAGCAGCTTCGGGGGGCTAGGGTCTGGAAACACCATATATTTT.

A single count supports this clone. The chain is built from TRBV4-2 and TRBJ2-1, with D possibly matching TRBD2 (5 bases). Per germline, CDR1 LGHNA and CDR2 YNFKEQ. Trimming shortened V by 1 base and J by 5 bases, and 6 bases separated the two germline ends. The CDR3 runs to 13 residues. This CDR3 reads CASSQAGNNEQFF. The CDR3, as DNA: TGTGCCAGCAGCCAAGCGGGGAACAATGAGCAGTTCTTC.